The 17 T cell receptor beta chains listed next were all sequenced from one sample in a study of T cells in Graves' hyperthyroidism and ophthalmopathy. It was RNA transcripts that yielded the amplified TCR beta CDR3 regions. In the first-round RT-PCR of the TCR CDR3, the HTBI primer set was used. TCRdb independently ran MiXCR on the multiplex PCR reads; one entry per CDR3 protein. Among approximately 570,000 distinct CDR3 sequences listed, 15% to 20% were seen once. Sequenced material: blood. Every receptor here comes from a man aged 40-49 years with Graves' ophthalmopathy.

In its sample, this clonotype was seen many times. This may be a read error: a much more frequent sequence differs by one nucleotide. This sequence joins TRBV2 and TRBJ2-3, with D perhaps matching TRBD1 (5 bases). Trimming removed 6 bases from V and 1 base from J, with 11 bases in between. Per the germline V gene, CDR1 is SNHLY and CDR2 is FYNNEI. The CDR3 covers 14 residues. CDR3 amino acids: CASRTEQGTDTQYF. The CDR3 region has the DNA TGTGCCAGCAGGACCGAACAGGGCACAGATACGCAGTATTTT.

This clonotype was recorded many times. In nucleotides, the CDR3 is TGCAGCGTTGACCTCGCGAACACCGGGGAGCTGTTTTTT. Translated: CSVDLANTGELFF. The V gene is TRBV29-1, the J gene TRBJ2-2; D not certain. Germline CDR1 SQVTM, CDR2 ANQGSEA. The CDR3 runs to 13 residues. Trimming cost V 3 bases and J 0 bases, with 5 bases left between them.

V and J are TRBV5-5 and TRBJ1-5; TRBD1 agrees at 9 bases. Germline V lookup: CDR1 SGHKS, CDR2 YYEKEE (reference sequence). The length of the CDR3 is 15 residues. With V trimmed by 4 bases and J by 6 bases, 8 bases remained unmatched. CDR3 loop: CASSLGQGSSQPQHF. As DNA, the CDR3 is TGTGCCAGCAGCCTAGGACAGGGGTCCAGTCAGCCCCAGCATTTT.

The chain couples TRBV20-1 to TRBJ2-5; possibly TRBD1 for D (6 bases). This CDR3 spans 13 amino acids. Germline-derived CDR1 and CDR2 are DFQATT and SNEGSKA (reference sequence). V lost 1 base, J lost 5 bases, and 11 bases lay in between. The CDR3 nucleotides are TGCAGTGCTAGAGCGTGGGGGCCGGAGACCCAGTACTTC. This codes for CSARAWGPETQYF.

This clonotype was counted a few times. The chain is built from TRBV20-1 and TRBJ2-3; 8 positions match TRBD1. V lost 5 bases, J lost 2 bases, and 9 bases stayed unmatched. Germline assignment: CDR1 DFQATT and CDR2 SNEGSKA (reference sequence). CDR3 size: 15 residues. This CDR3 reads CSASLDRGLTDTQYF. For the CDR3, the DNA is TGCAGTGCTTCCCTCGACAGGGGCCTCACAGATACGCAGTATTTT.

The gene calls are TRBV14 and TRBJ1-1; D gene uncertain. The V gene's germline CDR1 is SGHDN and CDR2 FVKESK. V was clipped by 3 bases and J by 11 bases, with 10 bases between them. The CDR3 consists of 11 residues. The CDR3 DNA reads TGTGCCAGCAGCCACGCGGTGGAGGCTTTCTTT. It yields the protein CASSHAVEAFF.

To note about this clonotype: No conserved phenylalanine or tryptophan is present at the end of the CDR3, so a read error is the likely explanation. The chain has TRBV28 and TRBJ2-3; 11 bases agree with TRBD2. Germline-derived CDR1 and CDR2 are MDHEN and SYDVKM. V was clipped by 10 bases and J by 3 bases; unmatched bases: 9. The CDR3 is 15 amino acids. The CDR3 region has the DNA TGTGCCATCAGAATGACTAGCGGGATTACAGATACGCAGTATTCT. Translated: CAIRMTSGITDTQYS.

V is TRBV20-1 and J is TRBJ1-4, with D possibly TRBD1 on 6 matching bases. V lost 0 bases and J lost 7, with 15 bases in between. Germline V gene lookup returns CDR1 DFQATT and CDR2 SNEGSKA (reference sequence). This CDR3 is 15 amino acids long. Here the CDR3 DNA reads TGCAGTGCTAGAGATTGGGGGCTCAGGGGTGAAAAACTGTTTTTT. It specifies CSARDWGLRGEKLFF.

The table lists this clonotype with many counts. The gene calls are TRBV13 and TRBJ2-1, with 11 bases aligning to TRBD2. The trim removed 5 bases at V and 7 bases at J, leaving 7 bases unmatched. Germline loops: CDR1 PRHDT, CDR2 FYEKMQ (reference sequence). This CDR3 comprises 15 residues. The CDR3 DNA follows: TGTGCCAGCAGCGTTATAGCGGGGGGGCCAAATGAGCAGTTCTTC. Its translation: CASSVIAGGPNEQFF.

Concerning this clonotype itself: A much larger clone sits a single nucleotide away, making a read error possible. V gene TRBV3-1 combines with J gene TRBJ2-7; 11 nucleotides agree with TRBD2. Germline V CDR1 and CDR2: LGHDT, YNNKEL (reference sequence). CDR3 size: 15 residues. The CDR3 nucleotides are TGTGCCAGCAGAGACGGACTAGCGGGTTCCTGCGAGCAGTACTTC. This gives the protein CASRDGLAGSCEQYF.

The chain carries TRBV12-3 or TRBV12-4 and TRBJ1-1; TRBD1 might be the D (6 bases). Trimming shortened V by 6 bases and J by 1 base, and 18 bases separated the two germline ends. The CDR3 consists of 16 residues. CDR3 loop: CASSQARQVTNTEAFF. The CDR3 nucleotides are TGTGCCAGCAGCCAAGCCAGACAGGTGACGAACACTGAAGCTTTCTTT.

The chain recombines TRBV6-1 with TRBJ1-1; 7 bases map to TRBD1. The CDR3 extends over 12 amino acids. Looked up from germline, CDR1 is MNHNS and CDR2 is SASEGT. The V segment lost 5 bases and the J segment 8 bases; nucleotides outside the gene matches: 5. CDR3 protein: CASSYWTGEAFF. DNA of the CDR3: TGTGCCAGCAGTTATTGGACAGGCGAAGCTTTCTTT.

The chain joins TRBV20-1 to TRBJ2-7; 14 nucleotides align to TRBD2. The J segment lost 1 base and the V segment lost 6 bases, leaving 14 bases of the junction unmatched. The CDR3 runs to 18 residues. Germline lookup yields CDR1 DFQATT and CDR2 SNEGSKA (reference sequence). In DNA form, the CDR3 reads TGCAGTGCGGGACGACTAGCGGGAGGGAGATTGGTTTCCTACGAGCAGTACTTC. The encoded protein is CSAGRLAGGRLVSYEQYF.

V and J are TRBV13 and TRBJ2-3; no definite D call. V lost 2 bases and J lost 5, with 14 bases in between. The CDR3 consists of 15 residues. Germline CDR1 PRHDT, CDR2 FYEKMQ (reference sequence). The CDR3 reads CASSLRGGVIDTQYF. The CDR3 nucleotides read TGTGCCAGCAGCTTAAGAGGTGGAGTAATAGATACGCAGTATTTT.

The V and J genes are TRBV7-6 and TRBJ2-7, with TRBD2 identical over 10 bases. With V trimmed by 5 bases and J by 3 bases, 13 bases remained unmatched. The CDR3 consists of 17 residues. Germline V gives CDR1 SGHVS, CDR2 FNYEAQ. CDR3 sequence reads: CASSPGRVAGGGYEQYF. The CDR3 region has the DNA TGTGCCAGCAGCCCCGGGCGTGTAGCGGGAGGAGGCTACGAGCAGTACTTC.

CDR3 sequence: CASSTGLAGVNTQYF. As DNA, the CDR3 is TGTGCCAGCAGCACCGGACTAGCGGGAGTGAATACGCAGTATTTT. This sequence joins TRBV7-9 and TRBJ2-3; 13 nucleotides line up with TRBD2. The CDR3 is 15 residues long. V shed 5 bases and J 7 bases; nucleotides not matched to a gene: 6. Germline V gene sequence: CDR1 SEHNR, CDR2 FQNEAQ (reference sequence).

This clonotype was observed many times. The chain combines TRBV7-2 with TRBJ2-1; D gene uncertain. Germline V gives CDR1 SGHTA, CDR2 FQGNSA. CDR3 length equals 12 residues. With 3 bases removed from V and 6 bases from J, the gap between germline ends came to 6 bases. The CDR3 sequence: CASSLRSNEQFF. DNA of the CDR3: TGTGCCAGCAGCTTGAGGTCCAATGAGCAGTTCTTC.